This T cell receptor (beta chain) was recovered during a study of T cells after yellow fever vaccination. The overall study: Researchers used SMART-Seq v4 Ultra Low Input to prepare fractions that had low cell numbers.

TCRdb analysed the 5' RACE reads with MiXCR anew, one entry per CDR3 protein. The sample holds 400,000 to 650,000 distinct CDR3 sequences, 21% seen once. This clonotype has more than one count but fewer than ten. The CDR3 length is 15 residues. Germline loops: CDR1 SEHNR, CDR2 FQNEAQ (reference sequence). V shed 1 base and J shed 6 bases, with 16 bases lying between them. The input for sequencing was PBMCs, taken 21 days after the first yellow fever vaccination. This clonotype was obtained from a man aged 18 to 35 who received the YFV17D yellow fever vaccine. The rearrangement links TRBV7-9 to TRBJ2-7, with D possibly matching TRBD1 (6 bases). The chain's CDR3 is CASSLDRVIICEQYF. The CDR3 region has the DNA TGTGCCAGCAGCTTAGACAGGGTAATAATCTGCGAGCAGTACTTC. The full variable domain, its missing parts supplied by reference TRBV7-9 and TRBJ2-7, is DTGVSQNPRHKITKRGQNVTFRCDPISEHNRLYWYRQTLGQGPEFLTYFQNEAQLEKSRLLSDRFSAERPKGSFSTLEIQRTEQGDSAMYLCASSLDRVIICEQYFGPGTRLTVT.